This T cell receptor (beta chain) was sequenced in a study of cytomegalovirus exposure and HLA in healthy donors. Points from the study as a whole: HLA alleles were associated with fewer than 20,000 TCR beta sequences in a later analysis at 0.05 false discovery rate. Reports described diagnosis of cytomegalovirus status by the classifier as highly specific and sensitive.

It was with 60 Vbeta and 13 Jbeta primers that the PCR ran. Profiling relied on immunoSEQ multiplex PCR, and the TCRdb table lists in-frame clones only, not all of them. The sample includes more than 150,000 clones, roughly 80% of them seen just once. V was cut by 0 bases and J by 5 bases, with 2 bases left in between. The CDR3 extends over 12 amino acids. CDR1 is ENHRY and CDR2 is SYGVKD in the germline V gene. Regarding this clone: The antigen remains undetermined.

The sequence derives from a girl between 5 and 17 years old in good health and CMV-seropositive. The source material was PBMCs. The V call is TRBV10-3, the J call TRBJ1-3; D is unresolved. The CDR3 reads CAISESRNTIYF. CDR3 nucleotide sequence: TGTGCCATCAGTGAGTCCAGAAACACCATATATTTT.